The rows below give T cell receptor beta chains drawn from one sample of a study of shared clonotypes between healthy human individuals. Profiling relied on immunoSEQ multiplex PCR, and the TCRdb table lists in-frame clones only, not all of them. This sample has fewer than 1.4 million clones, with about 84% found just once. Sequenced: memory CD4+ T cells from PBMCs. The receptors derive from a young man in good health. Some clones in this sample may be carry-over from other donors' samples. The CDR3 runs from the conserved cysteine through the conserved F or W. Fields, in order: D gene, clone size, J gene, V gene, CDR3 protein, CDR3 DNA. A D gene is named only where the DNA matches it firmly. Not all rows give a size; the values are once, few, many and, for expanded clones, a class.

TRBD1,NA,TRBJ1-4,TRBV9,CASSPHVGQGSEKLFF,TGTGCCAGCAGCCCTCACGTGGGACAGGGTAGTGAAAAACTGTTTTTT
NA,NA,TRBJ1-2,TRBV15,CATSSGNYGYTF,TGTGCCACCAGCAGTGGGAACTATGGCTACACCTTC
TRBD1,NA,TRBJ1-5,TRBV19,CASSSSRDRDQPQHF,TGTGCCAGTAGTTCTTCTAGGGACAGGGATCAGCCCCAGCATTTT
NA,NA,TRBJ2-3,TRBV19,CASARRVGTDTQYF,TGTGCCAGTGCCCGTCGGGTGGGCACAGATACGCAGTATTTT
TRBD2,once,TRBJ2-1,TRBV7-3,CASSSTSGTNEQFF,TGTGCCAGCAGCTCGACTAGCGGTACCAATGAGCAGTTCTTC
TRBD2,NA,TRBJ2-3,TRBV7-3,CASSLGTSSDTQYF,TGTGCCAGCAGCTTAGGGACTAGTTCAGATACGCAGTATTTT
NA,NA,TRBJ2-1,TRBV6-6,CATRISDTYNEQFF,TGTGCCACCCGAATTTCTGATACCTACAATGAGCAGTTCTTC
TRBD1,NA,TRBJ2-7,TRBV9,CASSVSQGRNYEQYF,TGTGCCAGCAGCGTCTCACAGGGGCGGAATTACGAGCAGTACTTC
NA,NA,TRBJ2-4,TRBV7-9,CASSLSSAGNIQYF,TGTGCCAGCAGCTTAAGTTCAGCAGGTAACATTCAGTACTTC
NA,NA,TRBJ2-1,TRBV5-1,CASSFSRDEQFF,TGCGCCAGCAGCTTTTCGCGGGATGAGCAGTTCTTC
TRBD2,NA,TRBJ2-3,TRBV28,CASSPLLAGSDTQYF,TGTGCCAGCAGCCCTCTACTAGCGGGGTCAGATACGCAGTATTTT
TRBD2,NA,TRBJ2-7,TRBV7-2,CASSPGGSWWEQYF,TGTGCCAGCAGCCCGGGGGGATCTTGGTGGGAGCAGTACTTC
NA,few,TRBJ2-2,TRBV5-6,CASSLGPTTGELFF,TGTGCCAGCAGCTTGGGGCCGACCACCGGGGAGCTGTTTTTT
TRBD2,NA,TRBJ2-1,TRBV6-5,CASSYSLAGNYNEQFF,TGTGCCAGCAGTTACTCACTAGCGGGAAACTACAATGAGCAGTTCTTC
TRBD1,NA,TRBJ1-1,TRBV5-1,CASSPGQGGTEAFF,TGCGCCAGCAGCCCGGGACAGGGTGGGACTGAAGCTTTCTTT
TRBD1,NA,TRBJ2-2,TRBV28,CASIGTGVTGELFF,TGTGCCAGTATAGGGACAGGGGTTACCGGGGAGCTGTTTTTT
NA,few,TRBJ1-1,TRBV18,CASSPSSNTEAFF,TGTGCCAGCTCACCAAGTTCGAACACTGAAGCTTTCTTT
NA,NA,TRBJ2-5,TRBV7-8,CASSLSSGRETQYF,TGTGCCAGCAGCTTATCGTCCGGGCGGGAGACCCAGTACTTC
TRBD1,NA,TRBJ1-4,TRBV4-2,CASSQGQGAAANEKLFF,TGTGCCAGCAGCCAGGGACAGGGGGCAGCGGCTAATGAAAAACTGTTTTTT
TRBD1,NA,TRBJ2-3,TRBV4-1,CASSHGPKTGVRTDTQYF,TGCGCCAGCAGCCATGGGCCGAAGACAGGGGTAAGGACAGATACGCAGTATTTT
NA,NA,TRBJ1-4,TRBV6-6,CASLQGLYEKLFF,TGTGCCAGCTTACAGGGCCTCTATGAAAAACTGTTTTTT
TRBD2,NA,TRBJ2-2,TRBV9,CASSVPGTSANTGELFF,TGTGCCAGCAGCGTACCCGGGACTAGCGCAAACACCGGGGAGCTGTTTTTT
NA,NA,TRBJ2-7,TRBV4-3,CASSQGPAGNSYEQYF,TGCGCCAGCAGCCAAGGGCCAGCGGGCAACTCCTACGAGCAGTACTTC
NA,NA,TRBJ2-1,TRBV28,CASSGYRASGYNEQFF,TGTGCCAGCAGTGGTTACAGGGCTAGCGGCTACAATGAGCAGTTCTTC
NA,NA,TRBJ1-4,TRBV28,CASGGFNEKLFF,TGTGCCAGCGGAGGCTTCAATGAAAAACTGTTTTTT
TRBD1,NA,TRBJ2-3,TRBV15,CATSGDRGGGLGTDTQYF,TGTGCCACCAGCGGAGACAGGGGAGGAGGGTTGGGGACAGATACGCAGTATTTT
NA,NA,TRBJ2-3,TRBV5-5,CASSGEVGTLSTDTQYF,TGTGCCAGCAGCGGGGAGGTCGGGACCCTTTCCACAGATACGCAGTATTTT
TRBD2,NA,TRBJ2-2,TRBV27,CASSLALAGGLGELFF,TGTGCCAGCAGTTTAGCCCTAGCGGGAGGGCTCGGGGAGCTGTTTTTT
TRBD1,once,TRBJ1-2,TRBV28,CASSFPGGRRDYGYTF,TGTGCCAGCAGTTTTCCAGGGGGGCGTCGGGACTATGGCTACACCTTC
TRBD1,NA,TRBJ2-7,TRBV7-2,CASSLSRDSLYEQYF,TGTGCCAGCAGCCTCAGCCGGGACAGCCTCTACGAGCAGTACTTC
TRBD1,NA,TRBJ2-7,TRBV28,CASSSPGQGPYEQYF,TGTGCCAGCAGTTCGCCGGGACAGGGCCCCTACGAGCAGTACTTC
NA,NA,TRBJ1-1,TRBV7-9,CASSLGSPANTEAFF,TGTGCCAGCAGCTTAGGTAGTCCCGCGAACACTGAAGCTTTCTTT
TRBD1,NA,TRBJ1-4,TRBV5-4,CASSPGTGGEKLFF,TGTGCCAGCAGCCCCGGGACAGGGGGTGAAAAACTGTTTTTT
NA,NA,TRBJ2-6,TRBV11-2,CASSADRWSSGANVLTF,TGTGCCAGCAGCGCCGACAGGTGGAGCTCTGGGGCCAACGTCCTGACTTTC
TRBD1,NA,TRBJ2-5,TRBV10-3,CAIRGTGAETQYF,TGTGCCATCAGGGGGACAGGGGCGGAGACCCAGTACTTC
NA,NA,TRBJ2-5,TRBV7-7,CASSLSKGSRETQYF,TGTGCCAGCAGCTTGTCTAAGGGCTCCCGAGAGACCCAGTACTTC
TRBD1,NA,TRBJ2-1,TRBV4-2,CASGTGSPYNEQFF,TGTGCCAGTGGGACAGGGTCGCCCTACAATGAGCAGTTCTTC
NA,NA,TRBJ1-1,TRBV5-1,CASSFRGLENTEAFF,TGCGCCAGCAGCTTTCGAGGGTTAGAGAACACTGAAGCTTTCTTT
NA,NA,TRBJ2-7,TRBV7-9,CASSLRIHYEQYF,TGTGCCAGCAGCTTGCGTATACACTACGAGCAGTACTTC
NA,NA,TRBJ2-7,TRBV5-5,CASSLLEGGTLAIPYEQYF,TGTGCCAGCAGCTTGCTGGAGGGGGGAACACTAGCGATCCCCTACGAGCAGTACTTC
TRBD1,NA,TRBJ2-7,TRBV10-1,CASSGPGQGTYEQYF,TGCGCCAGCAGCGGCCCCGGACAGGGGACCTACGAGCAGTACTTC
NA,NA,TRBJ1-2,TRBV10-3,CAISESIGRDTF,TGTGCCATCAGTGAGTCGATAGGCCGGGACACCTTC
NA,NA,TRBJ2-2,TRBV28,CASSLPLGGPGELFF,TGTGCCAGCAGTTTACCCTTGGGGGGCCCCGGGGAGCTGTTTTTT
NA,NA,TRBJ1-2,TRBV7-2,CASSFDFANLAGYTF,TGTGCCAGCAGCTTCGATTTCGCGAATTTAGCTGGCTACACCTTC
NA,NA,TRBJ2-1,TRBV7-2,CASSKKVGGNNEQFF,TGTGCCAGCAGCAAGAAAGTAGGGGGGAACAATGAGCAGTTCTTC
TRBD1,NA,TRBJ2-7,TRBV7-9,CASSFSQGAGEQYF,TGTGCCAGCAGCTTCAGCCAGGGGGCGGGCGAGCAGTACTTC
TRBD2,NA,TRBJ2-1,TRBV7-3,CASSRTSGSNEQFF,TGTGCCAGCAGCCGGACTAGCGGGAGCAATGAGCAGTTCTTC
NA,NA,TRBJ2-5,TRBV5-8,CASSLDQQETQYF,TGTGCCAGCAGCTTGGATCAGCAAGAGACCCAGTACTTC
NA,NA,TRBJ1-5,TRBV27,CASSGGAGRGGNQPQHF,TGTGCCAGCAGTGGCGGGGCAGGGAGGGGCGGAAATCAGCCCCAGCATTTT
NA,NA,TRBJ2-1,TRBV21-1,CATPGAGIGCSYNEQFF,TGTGCCACCCCGGGGGCGGGGATTGGTTGCTCCTACAATGAGCAGTTCTTC
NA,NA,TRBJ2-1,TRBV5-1,CASSFLRKGNNEQFF,TGCGCCAGCAGCTTCTTGCGGAAGGGCAACAATGAGCAGTTCTTC
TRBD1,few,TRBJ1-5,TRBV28,CASSWDRGQQPQHF,TGTGCCAGCAGTTGGGACAGGGGGCAACAGCCCCAGCATTTT
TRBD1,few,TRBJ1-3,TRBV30,CAWSVLVGDRGFSGNTIYF,TGTGCCTGGAGTGTACTGGTTGGGGACAGGGGTTTCTCTGGAAACACCATATATTTT
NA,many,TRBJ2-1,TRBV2,CASSENTQTEQFF,TGTGCCAGCAGTGAAAATACACAAACCGAGCAGTTCTTC
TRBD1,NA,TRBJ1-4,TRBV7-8,CASSLRLRDRAYEEKLFF,TGTGCCAGCAGCTTAAGGCTAAGGGACAGGGCCTACGAGGAAAAACTGTTTTTT
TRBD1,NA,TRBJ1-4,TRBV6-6,CASSLDGTGWEKLFF,TGTGCCAGCAGCCTGGACGGGACAGGGTGGGAAAAACTGTTTTTT
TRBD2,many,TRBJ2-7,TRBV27,CASRNGLAEIYEQYF,TGTGCCAGCAGGAATGGACTAGCGGAGATCTACGAGCAGTACTTC
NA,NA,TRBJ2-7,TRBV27,CASSLKFTKQRYEQYF,TGTGCCAGCAGTTTAAAATTTACAAAACAGCGCTACGAGCAGTACTTC
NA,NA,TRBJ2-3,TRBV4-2,CASSQDSRDTQYF,TGTGCCAGCAGCCAAGATAGTCGAGATACGCAGTATTTT
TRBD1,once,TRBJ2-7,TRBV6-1,CASRVGQGAYEQYF,TGTGCCAGCAGGGTGGGACAGGGGGCTTATGAGCAGTACTTC